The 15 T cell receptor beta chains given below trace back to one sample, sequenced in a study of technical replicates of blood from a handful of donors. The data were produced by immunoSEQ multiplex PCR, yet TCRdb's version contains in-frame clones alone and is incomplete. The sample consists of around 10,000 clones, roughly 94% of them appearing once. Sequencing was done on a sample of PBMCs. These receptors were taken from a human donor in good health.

The CDR3: CASRGGTTNEQFF. The CDR3 DNA sequence: TGTGCCAGCCGGGGGGGAACGACCAATGAGCAGTTCTTC. The chain combines TRBV7-8 with TRBJ2-1, with 8 bases aligning to TRBD2. The CDR3 sequence is 13 residues long. After removal of 8 bases from V and 6 bases from J, the junction contained 6 bases not matched to a gene. Per germline, CDR1 SGHVS and CDR2 FQNEAQ. The full variable domain, its missing parts supplied by reference TRBV7-8 and TRBJ2-1, is GAGVSQSPRYKVAKRGQDVALRCDPISGHVSLFWYQQALGQGPEFLTYFQNEAQLDKSGLPSDRFFAERPEGSVSTLKIQRTQQEDSAVYLCASRGGTTNEQFFGPGTRLTVL.

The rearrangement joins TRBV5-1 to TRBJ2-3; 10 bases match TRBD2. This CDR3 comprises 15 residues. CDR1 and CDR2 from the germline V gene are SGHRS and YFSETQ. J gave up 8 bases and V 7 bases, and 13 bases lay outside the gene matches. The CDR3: CASDRLAGEGGTQYF. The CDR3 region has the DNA TGCGCCAGCGATCGGCTAGCGGGAGAAGGCGGTACGCAGTATTTT. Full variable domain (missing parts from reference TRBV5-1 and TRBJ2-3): KAGVTQTPRYLIKTRGQQVTLSCSPISGHRSVSWYQQTPGQGLQFLFEYFSETQRNKGNFPGRFSGRQFSNSRSEMNVSTLELGDSALYLCASDRLAGEGGTQYFGPGTRLTVL.

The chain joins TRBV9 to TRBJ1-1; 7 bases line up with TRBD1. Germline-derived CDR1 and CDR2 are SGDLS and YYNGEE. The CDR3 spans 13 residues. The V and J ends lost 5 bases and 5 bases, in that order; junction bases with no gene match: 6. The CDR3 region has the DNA TGTGCCAGCAGTCCCAGGGGGGTAACTGAAGCTTTCTTT. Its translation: CASSPRGVTEAFF.

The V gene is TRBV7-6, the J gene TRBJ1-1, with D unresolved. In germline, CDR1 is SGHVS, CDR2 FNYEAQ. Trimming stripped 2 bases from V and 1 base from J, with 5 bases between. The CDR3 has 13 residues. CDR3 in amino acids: CASSLSKNTEAFF. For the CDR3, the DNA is TGTGCCAGCAGCTTATCTAAGAACACTGAAGCTTTCTTT.

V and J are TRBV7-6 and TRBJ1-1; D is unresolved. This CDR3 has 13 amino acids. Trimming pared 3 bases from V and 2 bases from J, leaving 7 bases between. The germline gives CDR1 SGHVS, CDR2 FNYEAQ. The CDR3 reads CASSFGRNTEAFF. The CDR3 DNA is TGTGCCAGCAGCTTTGGCCGAAACACTGAAGCTTTCTTT.

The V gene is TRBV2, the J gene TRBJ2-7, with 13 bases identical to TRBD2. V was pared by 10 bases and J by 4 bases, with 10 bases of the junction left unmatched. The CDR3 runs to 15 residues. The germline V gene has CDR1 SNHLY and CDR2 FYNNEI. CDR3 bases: TGTGCCATCCGTGGACTAGCGGGAGATCTGTACGAGCAGTACTTC. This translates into CAIRGLAGDLYEQYF.

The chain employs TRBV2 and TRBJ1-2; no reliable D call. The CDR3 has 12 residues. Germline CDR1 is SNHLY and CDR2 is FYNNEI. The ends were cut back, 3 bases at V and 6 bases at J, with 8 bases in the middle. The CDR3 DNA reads TGTGCCAGCAGTGACGGCACTAATGGCTACACCTTC. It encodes CASSDGTNGYTF.

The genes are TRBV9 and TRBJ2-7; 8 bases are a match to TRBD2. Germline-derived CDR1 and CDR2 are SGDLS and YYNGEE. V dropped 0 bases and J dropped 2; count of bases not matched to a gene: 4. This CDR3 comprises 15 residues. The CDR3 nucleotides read TGTGCCAGCAGCGTAGATGGTAGCGGGACCTACGAGCAGTACTTC. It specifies CASSVDGSGTYEQYF.

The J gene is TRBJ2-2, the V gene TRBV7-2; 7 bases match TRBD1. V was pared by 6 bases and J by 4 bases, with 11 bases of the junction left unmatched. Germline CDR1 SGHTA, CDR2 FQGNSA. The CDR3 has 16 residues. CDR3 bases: TGTGCCAGCAGTTTAAGGCCACAGGGGTTCACCGGGGAGCTGTTTTTT. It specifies CASSLRPQGFTGELFF.

As DNA, the CDR3 is TGCGCCAGCAGCACCCAAGGAGGACTAAACATTCAGTACTTC. Amino acid sequence: CASSTQGGLNIQYF. This chain connects TRBV5-1 to TRBJ2-4; the D gene is possibly TRBD2 (5 bases). Germline V gene data show CDR1 as SGHRS and CDR2 as YFSETQ. Deletions cut 4 bases from V and 6 bases from J, with 14 bases between. The CDR3 totals 14 residues.

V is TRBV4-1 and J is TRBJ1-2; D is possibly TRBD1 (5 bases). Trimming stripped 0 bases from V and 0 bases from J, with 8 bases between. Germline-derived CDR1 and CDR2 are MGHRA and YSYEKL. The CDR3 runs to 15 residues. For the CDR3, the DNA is TGCGCCAGCAGCCAAGAGGACACCGCTAACTATGGCTACACCTTC. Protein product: CASSQEDTANYGYTF.

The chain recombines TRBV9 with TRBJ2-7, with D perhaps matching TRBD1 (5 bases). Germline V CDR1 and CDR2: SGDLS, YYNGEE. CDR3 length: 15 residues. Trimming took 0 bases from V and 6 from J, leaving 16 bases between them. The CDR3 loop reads CASSVAPIGATEQYF. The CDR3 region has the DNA TGTGCCAGCAGCGTAGCTCCCATTGGGGCTACCGAGCAGTACTTC. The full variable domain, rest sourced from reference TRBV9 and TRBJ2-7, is DSGVTQTPKHLITATGQRVTLRCSPRSGDLSVYWYQQSLDQGLQFLIQYYNGEERAKGNILERFSAQQFPDLHSELNLSSLELGDSALYFCASSVAPIGATEQYFGPGTRLTVT.

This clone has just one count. Here the CDR3 reads CASSLPGGEQYF. The CDR3 DNA reads TGTGCCAGCAGCCTTCCTGGGGGGGAGCAGTACTTC. V usage is TRBV11-2 and J usage is TRBJ2-7; D possibly corresponds to TRBD2 (6 bases). V shed 5 bases and J shed 7 bases, with 12 bases lying between them. The CDR3 totals 12 residues. Germline lookup yields CDR1 SGHAT and CDR2 FQNNGV.

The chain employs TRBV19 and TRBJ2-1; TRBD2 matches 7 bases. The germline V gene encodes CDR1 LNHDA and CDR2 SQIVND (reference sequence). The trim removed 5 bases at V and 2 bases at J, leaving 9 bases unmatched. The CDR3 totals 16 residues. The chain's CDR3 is CASSPHPGTTYNEQFF. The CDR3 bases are TGTGCCAGTAGTCCCCACCCCGGGACTACCTACAATGAGCAGTTCTTC.

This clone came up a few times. The CDR3 sequence: CASTKDYADTQYF. The CDR3 nucleotides read TGTGCCAGCACTAAGGACTACGCAGATACGCAGTATTTT. The chain links TRBV2 to TRBJ2-3, with D perhaps matching TRBD2 (6 bases). CDR3 size: 13 residues. Trimming took off 7 bases at V and 4 bases at J, with 12 bases between the two ends. Germline CDR1 is SNHLY and CDR2 is FYNNEI.